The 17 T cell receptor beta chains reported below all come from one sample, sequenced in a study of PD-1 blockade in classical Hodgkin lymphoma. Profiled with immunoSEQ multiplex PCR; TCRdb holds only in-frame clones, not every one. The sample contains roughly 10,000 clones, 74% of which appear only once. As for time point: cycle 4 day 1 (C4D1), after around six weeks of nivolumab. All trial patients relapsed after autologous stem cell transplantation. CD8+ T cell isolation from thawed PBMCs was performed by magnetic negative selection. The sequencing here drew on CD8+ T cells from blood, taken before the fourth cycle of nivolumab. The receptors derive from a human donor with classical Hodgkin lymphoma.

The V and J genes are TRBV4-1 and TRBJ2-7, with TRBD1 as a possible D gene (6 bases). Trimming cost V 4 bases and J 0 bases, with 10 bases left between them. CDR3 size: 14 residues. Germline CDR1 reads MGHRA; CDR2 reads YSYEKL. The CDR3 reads CASSLRDTSYEQYF. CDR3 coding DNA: TGCGCCAGCAGCCTCCGGGACACCTCCTACGAGCAGTACTTC.

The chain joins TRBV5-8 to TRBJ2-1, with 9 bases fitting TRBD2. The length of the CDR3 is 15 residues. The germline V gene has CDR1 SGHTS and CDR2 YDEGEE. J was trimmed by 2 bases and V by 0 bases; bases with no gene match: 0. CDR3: CASSLGGGAYNEQFF. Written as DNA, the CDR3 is TGTGCCAGCAGCTTGGGCGGGGGGGCCTACAATGAGCAGTTCTTC.

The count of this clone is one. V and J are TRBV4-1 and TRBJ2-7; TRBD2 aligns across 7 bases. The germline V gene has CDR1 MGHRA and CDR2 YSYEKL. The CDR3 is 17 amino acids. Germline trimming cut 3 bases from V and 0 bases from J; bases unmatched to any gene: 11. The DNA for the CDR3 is TGCGCCAGCAGCCAGGAGGAAAGCGGGGAGCTCTCCTACGAGCAGTACTTC. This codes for CASSQEESGELSYEQYF.

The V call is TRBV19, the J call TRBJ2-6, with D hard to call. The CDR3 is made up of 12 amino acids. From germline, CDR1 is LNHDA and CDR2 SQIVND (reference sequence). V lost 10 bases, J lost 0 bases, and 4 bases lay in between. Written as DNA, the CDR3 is TGTGCCACCGACTCTGGGGCCAACGTCCTGACTTTC. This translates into CATDSGANVLTF.

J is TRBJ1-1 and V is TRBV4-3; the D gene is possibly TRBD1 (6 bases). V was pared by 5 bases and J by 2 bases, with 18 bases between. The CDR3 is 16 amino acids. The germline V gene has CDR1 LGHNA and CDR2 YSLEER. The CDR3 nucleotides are TGCGCCAGCAGCTTAACGGCGGGGGCAGTTAACACTGAAGCTTTCTTT. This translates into CASSLTAGAVNTEAFF.

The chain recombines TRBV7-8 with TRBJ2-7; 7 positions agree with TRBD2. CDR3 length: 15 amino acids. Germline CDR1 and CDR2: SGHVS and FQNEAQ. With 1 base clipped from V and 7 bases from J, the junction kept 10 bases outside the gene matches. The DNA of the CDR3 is TGTGCCAGCAGCTTAGGGGCTAGCGGCCTGGGGGAGCAGTACTTC. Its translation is CASSLGASGLGEQYF.

Here the CDR3 DNA reads TGTGCCAGCAGCCAATTTCCGGGACAGGGCTACAATGAGCAGTTCTTC. Its translation: CASSQFPGQGYNEQFF. The chain combines TRBV7-9 with TRBJ2-1; 9 bases agree with TRBD1. The germline CDR1 and CDR2 sequences are SEHNR and FQNEAQ (reference sequence). This CDR3 region has 16 residues. V was clipped by 5 bases and J by 3 bases; unmatched bases: 8.

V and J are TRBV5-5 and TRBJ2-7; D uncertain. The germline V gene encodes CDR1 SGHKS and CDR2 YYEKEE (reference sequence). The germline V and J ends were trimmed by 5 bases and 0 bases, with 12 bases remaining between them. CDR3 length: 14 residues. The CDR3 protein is CASSSGLNSYEQYF. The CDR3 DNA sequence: TGTGCCAGCAGTTCGGGTCTGAACTCCTACGAGCAGTACTTC.

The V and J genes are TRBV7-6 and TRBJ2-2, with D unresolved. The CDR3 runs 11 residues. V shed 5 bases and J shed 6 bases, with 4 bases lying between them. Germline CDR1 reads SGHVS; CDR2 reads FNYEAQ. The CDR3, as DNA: TGTGCCAGCAGCCCCCCCGGGGAGCTGTTTTTT. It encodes CASSPPGELFF.

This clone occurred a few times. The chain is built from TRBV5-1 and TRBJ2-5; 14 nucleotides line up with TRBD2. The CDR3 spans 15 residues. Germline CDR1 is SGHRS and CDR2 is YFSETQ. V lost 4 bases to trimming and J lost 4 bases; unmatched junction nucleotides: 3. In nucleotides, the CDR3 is TGCGCCAGCAGCCGGACTAGCGGGAGGTTAGAGACCCAGTACTTC. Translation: CASSRTSGRLETQYF.

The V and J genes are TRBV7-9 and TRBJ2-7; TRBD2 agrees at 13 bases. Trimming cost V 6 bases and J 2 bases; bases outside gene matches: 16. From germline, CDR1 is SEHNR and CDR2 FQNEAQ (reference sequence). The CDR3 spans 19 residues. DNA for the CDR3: TGTGCCAGCAGTTATGCCGGGACTAGCGGGATTATCATCCCCTACGAGCAGTACTTC. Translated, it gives CASSYAGTSGIIIPYEQYF.

CDR3 sequence reads: CASSLGDTYNEQFF. The CDR3 nucleotides are TGTGCCAGCAGTTTAGGGGACACTTACAATGAGCAGTTCTTC. This rearrangement joins TRBV27 to TRBJ2-1; the D gene is possibly TRBD1 (6 bases). This CDR3 contains 14 residues. The ends were cut back, 2 bases at V and 4 bases at J, with 9 bases in the middle. The germline V gene has CDR1 MNHEY and CDR2 SMNVEV (reference sequence).

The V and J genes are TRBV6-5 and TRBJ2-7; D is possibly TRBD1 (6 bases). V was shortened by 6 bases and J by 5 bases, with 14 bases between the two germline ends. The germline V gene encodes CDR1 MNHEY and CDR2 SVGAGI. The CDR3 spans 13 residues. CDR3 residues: CASSTGYGDEQYF. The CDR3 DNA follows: TGTGCCAGCAGCACAGGGTACGGAGACGAGCAGTACTTC.

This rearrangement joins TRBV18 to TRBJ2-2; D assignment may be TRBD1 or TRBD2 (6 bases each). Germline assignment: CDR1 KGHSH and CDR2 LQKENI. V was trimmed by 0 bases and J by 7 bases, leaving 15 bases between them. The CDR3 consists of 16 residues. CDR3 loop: CASSPPISGAGGELFF. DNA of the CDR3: TGTGCCAGCTCACCACCGATATCGGGGGCTGGCGGGGAGCTGTTTTTT.

CDR3 sequence (DNA): TGTGCCAGCAGCGCATCGGGGGGCCTGGACACTGAAGCTTTCTTT. This encodes CASSASGGLDTEAFF. V is TRBV7-8 and J is TRBJ1-1; maybe TRBD1 (6 bases). Trimming removed 5 bases at V and 3 bases at J, with 16 bases between. Germline V CDR1 and CDR2: SGHVS, FQNEAQ. CDR3 length: 15 amino acids.

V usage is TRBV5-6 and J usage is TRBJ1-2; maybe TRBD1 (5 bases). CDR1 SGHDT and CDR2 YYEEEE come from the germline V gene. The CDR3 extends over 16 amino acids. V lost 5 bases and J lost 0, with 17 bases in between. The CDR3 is CASRPPGGNANYGYTF. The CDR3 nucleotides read TGTGCCAGCAGACCCCCCGGGGGGAACGCTAACTATGGCTACACCTTC.

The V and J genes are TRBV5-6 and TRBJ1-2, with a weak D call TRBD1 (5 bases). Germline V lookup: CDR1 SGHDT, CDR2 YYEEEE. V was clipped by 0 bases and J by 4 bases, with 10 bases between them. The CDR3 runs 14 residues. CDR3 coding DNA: TGTGCCAGCAGCTTGGACACGGGGGTCTATGGCTACACCTTC. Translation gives CASSLDTGVYGYTF.